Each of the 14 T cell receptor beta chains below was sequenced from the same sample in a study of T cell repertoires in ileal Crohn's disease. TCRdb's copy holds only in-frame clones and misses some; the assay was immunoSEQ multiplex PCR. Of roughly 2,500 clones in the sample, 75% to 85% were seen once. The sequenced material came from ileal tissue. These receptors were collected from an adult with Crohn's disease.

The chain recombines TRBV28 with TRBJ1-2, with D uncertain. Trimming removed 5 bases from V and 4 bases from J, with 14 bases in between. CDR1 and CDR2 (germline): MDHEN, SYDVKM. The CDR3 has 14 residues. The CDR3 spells CASSIPGIPYGYTF. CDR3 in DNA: TGTGCCAGCAGTATCCCCGGGATACCCTATGGCTACACCTTC.

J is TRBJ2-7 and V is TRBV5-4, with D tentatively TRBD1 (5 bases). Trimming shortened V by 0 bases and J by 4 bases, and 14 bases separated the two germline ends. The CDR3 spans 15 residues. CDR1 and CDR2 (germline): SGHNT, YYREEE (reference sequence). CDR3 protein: CASSLGRGPGYEQYF. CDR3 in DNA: TGTGCCAGCAGCTTGGGAAGGGGCCCGGGTTACGAGCAGTACTTC.

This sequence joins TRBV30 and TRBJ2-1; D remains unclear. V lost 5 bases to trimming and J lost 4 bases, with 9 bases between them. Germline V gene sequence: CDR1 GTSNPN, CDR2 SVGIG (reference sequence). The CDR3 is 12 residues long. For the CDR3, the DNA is TGTGCCTGGTCGTCGTTGTACAATGAGCAGTTCTTC. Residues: CAWSSLYNEQFF. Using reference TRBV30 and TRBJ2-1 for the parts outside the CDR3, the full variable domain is SQTIHQWPATLVQPVGSPLSLECTVEGTSNPNLYWYRQAAGRGLQLLFYSVGIGQISSEVPQNLSASRPQDRQFILSSKKLLLSDSGFYLCAWSSLYNEQFFGPGTRLTVL.

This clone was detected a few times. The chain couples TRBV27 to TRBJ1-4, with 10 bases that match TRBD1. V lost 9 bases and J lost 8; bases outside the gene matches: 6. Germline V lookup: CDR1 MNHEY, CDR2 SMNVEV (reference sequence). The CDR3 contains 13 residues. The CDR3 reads CASRQGAYEKLFF. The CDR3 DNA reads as TGTGCCAGTCGACAGGGGGCTTACGAAAAACTGTTTTTT.

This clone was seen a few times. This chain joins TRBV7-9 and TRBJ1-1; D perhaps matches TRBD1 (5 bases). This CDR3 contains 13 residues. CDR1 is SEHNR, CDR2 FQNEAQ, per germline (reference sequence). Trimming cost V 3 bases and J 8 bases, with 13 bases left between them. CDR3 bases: TGTGCCAGCAGCTTCTCCGGGACTTCCGAAGCTTTCTTT. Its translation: CASSFSGTSEAFF.

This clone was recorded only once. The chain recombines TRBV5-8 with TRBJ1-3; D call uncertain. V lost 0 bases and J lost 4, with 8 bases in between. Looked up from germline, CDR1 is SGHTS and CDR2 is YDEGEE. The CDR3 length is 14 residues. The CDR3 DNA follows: TGTGCCAGCAGCTTGGTTCGCGGGGGAAACACCATATATTTT. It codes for CASSLVRGGNTIYF.

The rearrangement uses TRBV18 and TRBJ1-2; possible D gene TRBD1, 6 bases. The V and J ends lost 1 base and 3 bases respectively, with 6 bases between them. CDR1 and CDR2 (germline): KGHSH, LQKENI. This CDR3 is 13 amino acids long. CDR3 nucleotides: TGTGCCAGCTCACCACAGGGGGACTATGGCTACACCTTC. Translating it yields CASSPQGDYGYTF.

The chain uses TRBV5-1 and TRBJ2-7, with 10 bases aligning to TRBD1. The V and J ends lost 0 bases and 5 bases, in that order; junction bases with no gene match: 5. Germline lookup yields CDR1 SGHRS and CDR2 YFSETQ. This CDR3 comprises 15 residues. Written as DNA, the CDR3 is TGCGCCAGCAGCTTGGAGGGACAGGGGTTGGACGAGCAGTACGTC. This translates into CASSLEGQGLDEQYV.

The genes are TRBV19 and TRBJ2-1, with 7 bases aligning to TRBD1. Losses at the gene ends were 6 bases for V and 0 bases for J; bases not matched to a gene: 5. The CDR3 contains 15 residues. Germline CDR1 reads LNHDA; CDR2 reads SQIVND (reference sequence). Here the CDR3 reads CASSPRDSSYNEQFF. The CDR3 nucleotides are TGTGCCAGTAGCCCCCGGGACAGCTCCTACAATGAGCAGTTCTTC.

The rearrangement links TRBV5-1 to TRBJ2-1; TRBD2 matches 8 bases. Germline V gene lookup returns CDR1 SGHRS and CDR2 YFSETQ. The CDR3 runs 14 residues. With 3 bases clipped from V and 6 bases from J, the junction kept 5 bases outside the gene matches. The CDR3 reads CASSSTGLGNEQFF. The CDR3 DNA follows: TGCGCCAGCAGCTCGACGGGACTAGGCAATGAGCAGTTCTTC.

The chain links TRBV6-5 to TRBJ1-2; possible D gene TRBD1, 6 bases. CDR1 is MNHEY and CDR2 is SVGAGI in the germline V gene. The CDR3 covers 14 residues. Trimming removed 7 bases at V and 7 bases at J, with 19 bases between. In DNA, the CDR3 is TGTGCCAGCACCTTAGCGGGGGGCCGAGGTGGCTACACCTTC. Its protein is CASTLAGGRGGYTF.

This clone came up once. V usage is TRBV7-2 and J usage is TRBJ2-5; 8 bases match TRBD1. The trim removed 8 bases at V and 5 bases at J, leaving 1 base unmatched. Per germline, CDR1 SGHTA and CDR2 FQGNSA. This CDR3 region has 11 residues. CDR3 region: CASRQGETQYF. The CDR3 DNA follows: TGTGCCAGCCGACAGGGGGAGACCCAGTACTTC.

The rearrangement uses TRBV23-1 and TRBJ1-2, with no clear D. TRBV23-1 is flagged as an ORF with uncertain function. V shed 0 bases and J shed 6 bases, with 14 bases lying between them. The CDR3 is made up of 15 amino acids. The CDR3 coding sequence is TGCGCCAGCAGTCAATCGGTGGCCCCAAAAAATGGCTACACCTTC. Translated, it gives CASSQSVAPKNGYTF.

CDR3 sequence: CASSLFQSNQPQHF. The CDR3 bases are TGTGCCAGCAGCTTGTTTCAGAGCAATCAGCCCCAGCATTTT. This chain connects TRBV5-5 to TRBJ1-5; no clear D gene. The length of the CDR3 is 14 residues. The V gene's germline CDR1 is SGHKS and CDR2 YYEKEE (reference sequence). V lost 1 base, J lost 1 base, and 6 bases lay in between.